Listed below are T cell receptor beta chains from one sample, sequenced in a study of shared clonotypes between healthy human individuals. The assay was immunoSEQ multiplex PCR, and TCRdb's table has in-frame clones only and misses some. Of about 2.3 million clones listed, 93% are singletons. The specimen sequenced was naive CD4+ T cells from PBMCs. Receptor source: a man younger than 35 in good health. Some clones in this sample may be carry-over from other donors' samples. CDR3s include the opening cysteine and the closing phenylalanine or tryptophan. The D gene is left open where the match is weak. A row's size may be missing; if present it is once, few, many or a size class.

clone_size,j_call,v_call,d_call,cdr3_aa,cdr3_nt
-,TRBJ2-7,TRBV5-1,-,CASSLDGSGTSYEQYF,TGCGCCAGCAGCTTGGATGGTAGCGGAACTTCCTACGAGCAGTACTTC
-,TRBJ1-3,TRBV7-2,-,CASSAERTGNTIYF,TGTGCCAGCAGCGCGGAAAGAACTGGAAACACCATATATTTT
-,TRBJ1-3,TRBV28,-,CASSLGSFSGNTIYF,TGTGCCAGCAGTCTCGGGTCCTTCTCTGGAAACACCATATATTTT
-,TRBJ2-3,TRBV9,-,CASSPSRTDTQYF,TGTGCCAGCAGTCCCTCTCGCACAGATACGCAGTATTTT
-,TRBJ2-7,TRBV5-4,TRBD2,CASSSVVAGGEQYF,TGTGCCAGCAGCTCGGTGGTAGCGGGAGGCGAGCAGTACTTC
-,TRBJ2-1,TRBV27,-,CASSLRTSRRGDNEQFF,TGTGCCAGCAGTTTACGGACATCGAGACGAGGGGACAATGAGCAGTTCTTC
-,TRBJ1-5,TRBV27,-,CASSLTALNQPQHF,TGTGCCAGCAGCTTGACAGCACTGAATCAGCCCCAGCATTTT
-,TRBJ2-1,TRBV18,TRBD1,CASSPVTGTNEQFF,TGTGCCAGCTCACCGGTGACAGGGACCAATGAGCAGTTCTTC
-,TRBJ2-2,TRBV28,-,CASSGPNTGELFF,TGTGCCAGCTCGGGTCCTAACACCGGGGAGCTGTTTTTT
-,TRBJ2-7,TRBV6-1,-,CASSSQRSSYEQYF,TGTGCCAGCAGTTCACAAAGGAGCTCCTACGAGCAGTACTTC
-,TRBJ2-7,TRBV5-1,TRBD2,CASSLGLAGSYEQYF,TGCGCCAGCAGCCTGGGACTAGCGGGATCCTACGAGCAGTACTTC
-,TRBJ2-5,TRBV5-1,-,CASSPDPAQETQYF,TGCGCCAGCAGCCCGGACCCAGCCCAAGAGACCCAGTACTTC
-,TRBJ1-4,TRBV27,-,CASSARREEKLFF,TGTGCCAGCAGTGCCAGGAGGGAGGAAAAACTGTTTTTT
-,TRBJ2-7,TRBV5-6,-,CASSLAGEGLF,TGTGCCAGCAGCTTGGCCGGAGAGGGACTTTTC
-,TRBJ1-5,TRBV4-1,-,CASSPRGRNNQPQHF,TGCGCCAGCAGCCCCAGGGGACGGAACAATCAGCCCCAGCATTTT
-,TRBJ1-5,TRBV5-5,TRBD1,CASSRDRGNQPQHF,TGTGCCAGCAGTCGGGACAGGGGCAATCAGCCCCAGCATTTT
-,TRBJ1-2,TRBV15,TRBD1,CATSRTGQAIYGYTF,TGTGCCACCAGCAGGACGGGACAGGCTATCTATGGCTACACCTTC
-,TRBJ1-2,TRBV11-2,-,CASSLEMNTRSYGYTF,TGTGCCAGCAGCTTAGAGATGAACACTCGGAGCTATGGCTACACCTTC
once,TRBJ2-5,TRBV18,TRBD2,CASSRSSGRQQETQYF,TGTGCCAGCTCACGATCTAGCGGGAGACAACAAGAGACCCAGTACTTC
-,TRBJ1-5,TRBV28,-,CASRVGASQPQHF,TGTGCCAGCAGAGTAGGGGCCTCTCAGCCCCAGCATTTT